This is a list of T cell receptor beta chains from one sample in a study of T cell repertoires in cytomegalovirus infection. TCRdb analysed the reads with MiXCR anew, one entry per CDR3 protein. This sample yields approximately 730,000 distinct CDR3 sequences, of which roughly 30% are seen a single time; around a sixth belongs to the top ten. Their specific antigens are unknown. Sample: cultured PBMCs, taken from culture after CMV antigen stimulation. The receptors were gathered from a human donor in good health (CMV status not recorded). Some clones in this sample may be carry-over from other donors' samples. The CDR3 runs from the conserved cysteine through the conserved F or W. The order of the fields is D gene, J gene, V gene, clone size, CDR3 length, CDR3 DNA, CDR3 protein. The D gene is left open where the match is weak. Some rows mark clone size as missing; the rest say once, few, many or name a class of expanded clone.

>.|TRBJ1-5|TRBV5-5|few|15
TGTGCCAGCAGCCTCCGGTCCAGTAGCAATCAGCCCCAGCATTTT
CASSLRSSSNQPQHF
>.|TRBJ2-5|TRBV12-5|few|16
TGTGCTAGTGGTTTGGGTCTGACAGGGGAGGGTGAGACCCAGTACTTC
CASGLGLTGEGETQYF
>.|TRBJ1-6|TRBV20-1|.|15
TGCAGTGCTAGAATTTGGGGGCACCCTAATTCACCCCTCCACTTT
CSARIWGHPNSPLHF
>TRBD2|TRBJ2-7|TRBV7-2|many|17
TGTGCCAGCAGCCGCCCGGGTCTTAGCGGGAACACCTACGAGCAGTACTTC
CASSRPGLSGNTYEQYF
>.|TRBJ2-1|TRBV2|.|14
TGTGCCACACTTGCGGAGGGGCAAAAAACGGAGCAGTTCTTC
CATLAEGQKTEQFF
>.|TRBJ2-3|TRBV11-2|few|15
TGTGCCAGCAGCTCCTTGGGGGACCGCACAGATACGCAGTATTTT
CASSSLGDRTDTQYF
>TRBD1|TRBJ2-5|TRBV24-1|.|13
TGTGCCACTCAGACAGGGGGTGATGAGACCCAGTACTTC
CATQTGGDETQYF
>.|TRBJ1-4|TRBV12-3/TRBV12-4|.|14
TGTGCCAGCAGTTTTTCCTTGGGGGATGAAAAACTGTTTTTT
CASSFSLGDEKLFF
>.|TRBJ1-6|TRBV7-2|few|13
TGTGCCAGCAGTTTCGGGGACGCCATTGCCCTCCACTTT
CASSFGDAIALHF
>TRBD1|TRBJ2-5|TRBV7-9|.|14
TGTGCCAGCAGCTCCGGGACAGCACGAGAGACCCAGTACTTC
CASSSGTARETQYF
>TRBD2|TRBJ2-2|TRBV7-2|few|14
TGTGCCAGCAGCCGGGGGGGTAGCAACGGGGAGCTGTTTTTT
CASSRGGSNGELFF
>TRBD2|TRBJ2-5|TRBV3-1|.|14
TGTGCCAGCAGCCAACGACTAGCGGACGAGACCCAGTACTTC
CASSQRLADETQYF
>.|TRBJ1-5|TRBV6-1|few|14
TGTGCCAGCAGTGTTACAGACAGCAATCAGCCCCAGCATTTT
CASSVTDSNQPQHF
>.|TRBJ2-3|TRBV7-8|few|18
TGTGCCAGCAGCCCCAGGATCGGGGGCGCAGTAGGGACAGATACGCAGTATTTT
CASSPRIGGAVGTDTQYF
>.|TRBJ2-1|TRBV5-4|.|18
TGTGCCAGCAGCTTGGTCGTCCTTCAGGCCCTCCCCTACAATGAGCAGTTCTTC
CASSLVVLQALPYNEQFF
>TRBD2|TRBJ2-5|TRBV7-2|many|16
TGTGCCAGCAGCCCCCCAGGGGCGGGGGGGGGAGAGACCCAGTACTTC
CASSPPGAGGGETQYF
>TRBD2|TRBJ2-1|TRBV20-1|few|16
TGCAGTGCGGGGACGGAGCTAGCGGGGGGCTTCAGTGAGCAGTTCTTC
CSAGTELAGGFSEQFF
>.|TRBJ2-7|TRBV12-3/TRBV12-4|few|12
TGTGCCAGCACCCGCACTTTCAGCGAGCAGTACTTC
CASTRTFSEQYF
>.|TRBJ2-6|TRBV12-3/TRBV12-4|.|14
TGTGCCAGCACCGCGGGATCTGGGGCCAACGTCCTGACTTTC
CASTAGSGANVLTF
>.|TRBJ2-6|TRBV27|.|16
TGTGCCAGCAGTTTATCCCGAGGGGAGGGGGCCAACGTCCTGACTTTC
CASSLSRGEGANVLTF